This TCR beta chain was sequenced in a study of regulatory T cells in long-lasting Graves disease. The V and J ends lost 1 base and 4 bases respectively, with 8 bases between them. CDR1 and CDR2 from the germline V gene are SEHNR and FQNEAQ (reference sequence). This CDR3 region has 14 residues. General study points: Gene preferences differed: TRBV28, TRBJ1-2, TRBJ2-5 in persistent cases.

Arm-PCR of CDR3 regions with iRepertoire HTBI primers generated TCR beta libraries. TCRdb processed the multiplex PCR reads anew with MiXCR; each CDR3 protein has one entry. The sample consists of over 350,000 distinct CDR3 sequences, about 15% of them appearing once. Time point here: newly diagnosed GD, antithyroid drugs for less than 3 months. The TCR library was prepared using RNA isolated from PBMCs. A word on this clonotype: Its antigen is undetermined.

The data also belong to a second study, concerning T cells in Graves' hyperthyroidism and ophthalmopathy. That study reports: It was considered stable Graves' hyperthyroidism when ophthalmopathy did not progress within 18 months. In blood, most of the thyroid clonotypes expanded above 0.001 were also present.

The chain links TRBV7-9 to TRBJ2-1; D unclear. The sequence was collected from a woman aged 40-49 years with Graves disease. The sample was peripheral blood mononuclear cells (PBMCs), taken at new diagnosis, from a patient treated with antithyroid drugs. CDR3 protein: CASSLGIRYNEQFF. The CDR3 bases are TGTGCCAGCAGCTTAGGCATTCGGTACAATGAGCAGTTCTTC. Filled out from reference TRBV7-9 and TRBJ2-1, the complete variable domain reads DTGVSQNPRHKITKRGQNVTFRCDPISEHNRLYWYRQTLGQGPEFLTYFQNEAQLEKSRLLSDRFSAERPKGSFSTLEIQRTEQGDSAMYLCASSLGIRYNEQFFGPGTRLTVL.